These 25 T cell receptor beta chains share one sample of origin, sequenced in a study of blood T cell repertoires in COVID-19. Sequencing was performed with immunoSEQ multiplex PCR; in TCRdb, only in-frame clones are kept and a portion is missing. Here the sample spans some 250,000 clones, approximately 86% being singletons. The sequenced sample consisted of peripheral blood. The receptor source for this set is a man aged 60-69 years who had recovered from COVID-19.

Comments on this clone: Other nucleotide sequences from this sample produce the same CDR3. The V and J genes are TRBV5-1 and TRBJ1-1; D uncertain. The length of the CDR3 is 13 residues. Germline V gene sequence: CDR1 SGHRS, CDR2 YFSETQ. The V end lost 0 bases, the J end lost 1 base, and 4 bases lay between the germline ends. The CDR3 sequence is CASSLGRNTEAFF. As DNA, the CDR3 is TGCGCCAGCAGCTTGGGGAGGAACACTGAAGCTTTCTTT. The full variable domain, completed using reference TRBV5-1 and TRBJ1-1, is KAGVTQTPRYLIKTRGQQVTLSCSPISGHRSVSWYQQTPGQGLQFLFEYFSETQRNKGNFPGRFSGRQFSNSRSEMNVSTLELGDSALYLCASSLGRNTEAFFGQGTRLTVV.

V gene TRBV4-2 combines with J gene TRBJ1-1; maybe TRBD1 (6 bases). The germline V and J ends were trimmed by 0 bases and 0 bases, with 8 bases remaining between them. The V gene's germline CDR1 is LGHNA and CDR2 YNFKEQ. The CDR3 loop spans 15 amino acids. As DNA, the CDR3 is TGTGCCAGCAGCCAAGAAGGGACATTGAACACTGAAGCTTTCTTT. Its protein product is CASSQEGTLNTEAFF.

The rearrangement joins TRBV30 to TRBJ1-1, with D unclear. The germline V gene has CDR1 GTSNPN and CDR2 SVGIG (reference sequence). The CDR3 sequence is 12 residues long. With 4 bases removed from V and 6 bases from J, the gap between germline ends came to 12 bases. The CDR3 DNA follows: TGTGCCTGGACGGACTCCCGCGCTGAAGCTTTCTTT. This encodes CAWTDSRAEAFF.

The J gene is TRBJ1-5, the V gene TRBV3-1 (or the pseudogene TRBV3-2); tentatively, D is TRBD1 (5 bases). CDR3 length: 12 amino acids. V lost 5 bases, J lost 6 bases, and 8 bases lay in between. The V gene's germline CDR1 is LGHDT and CDR2 YNNKEL (reference sequence). As DNA, the CDR3 is TGTGCCAGCAGCTACGGGGGTCAGCCCCAGCATTTT. Protein sequence: CASSYGGQPQHF.

The V call is TRBV9, the J call TRBJ2-6; maybe TRBD2 (5 bases). CDR3 length: 16 residues. The V gene's germline CDR1 is SGDLS and CDR2 YYNGEE. Trimming removed 0 bases from V and 0 bases from J, with 7 bases in between. CDR3 nucleotides: TGTGCCAGCAGCGTAGACCGGGGCTCTGGGGCCAACGTCCTGACTTTC. This gives the protein CASSVDRGSGANVLTF. The whole variable domain, remainder taken from reference TRBV9 and TRBJ2-6, is DSGVTQTPKHLITATGQRVTLRCSPRSGDLSVYWYQQSLDQGLQFLIQYYNGEERAKGNILERFSAQQFPDLHSELNLSSLELGDSALYFCASSVDRGSGANVLTFGAGSRLTVL.

This clone showed up just once. The CDR3 spells CASTQRQGIYGYTF. For the CDR3, the DNA is TGTGCCAGCACCCAAAGACAGGGTATCTATGGCTACACCTTC. The gene calls are TRBV6-5 and TRBJ1-2; 7 positions agree with TRBD1. J was trimmed by 4 bases and V by 7 bases; bases with no gene match: 9. The CDR3 is 14 residues long. Germline CDR1 is MNHEY and CDR2 is SVGAGI.

The chain combines TRBV24-1 with TRBJ1-4, with 8 bases matching TRBD1. Germline assignment: CDR1 KGHDR and CDR2 SFDVKD. The CDR3 sequence is 14 residues long. V was clipped by 6 bases and J by 7 bases; unmatched bases: 6. The CDR3 region has the DNA TGTGCCACCAGTACTGGACAGGGAGGTGAAAAACTGTTTTTT. Translation: CATSTGQGGEKLFF.

About this clone: This sample includes further DNA sequences coding for the same CDR3. The V call is TRBV6-6, the J call TRBJ1-2, with TRBD1 identical over 10 bases. With V trimmed by 4 bases and J by 4 bases, 6 bases remained unmatched. Per the germline V gene, CDR1 is MNHNY and CDR2 is SVGAGI (reference sequence). This CDR3 has 15 amino acids. The CDR3 here is CASSSRDRGAYGYTF. CDR3 in DNA: TGTGCCAGCAGTTCACGGGACAGGGGCGCCTATGGCTACACCTTC.

The chain has TRBV5-1 and TRBJ1-2; TRBD1 matches at 8 bases. The CDR3 extends over 16 amino acids. Germline-derived CDR1 and CDR2 are SGHRS and YFSETQ. V gave up 5 bases and J gave up 4 bases; unmatched junction bases: 13. CDR3 nucleotide sequence: TGCGCCAGCAGTTCGCAACCGACAGGGGAATTCTATGGCTACACCTTC. It yields the protein CASSSQPTGEFYGYTF. Using reference TRBV5-1 and TRBJ1-2 for the parts outside the CDR3, the full variable domain is KAGVTQTPRYLIKTRGQQVTLSCSPISGHRSVSWYQQTPGQGLQFLFEYFSETQRNKGNFPGRFSGRQFSNSRSEMNVSTLELGDSALYLCASSSQPTGEFYGYTFGSGTRLTVV.

The chain joins TRBV28 to TRBJ1-3, with TRBD1 matching over 8 bases. V shed 5 bases and J 4 bases; nucleotides not matched to a gene: 4. The CDR3 contains 14 residues. CDR1 and CDR2 (germline): MDHEN, SYDVKM. CDR3 DNA: TGTGCCAGCAGTGTCCGGGACAGGGGAAACACCATATATTTT. Protein product: CASSVRDRGNTIYF.

This chain connects TRBV6-1 to TRBJ2-3, with TRBD2 matching 7 bases. With V trimmed by 3 bases and J by 2 bases, 11 bases remained unmatched. Germline V lookup: CDR1 MNHNS, CDR2 SASEGT. CDR3 size: 17 residues. Here the CDR3 reads CASSDISAGVTTDTQYF. The CDR3 DNA reads as TGTGCCAGCAGTGATATATCGGCGGGGGTAACCACAGATACGCAGTATTTT.

This chain links TRBV12-5 with TRBJ2-3; D gene ambiguous. From germline, CDR1 is LGHNT and CDR2 FRNRAP. V lost 5 bases and J lost 2, with 17 bases in between. The CDR3 sequence is 16 residues long. CDR3 bases: TGTGCTAGTGGTGCTTTTTCACGACTCGACACAGATACGCAGTATTTT. Residues: CASGAFSRLDTDTQYF.

The gene calls are TRBV28 and TRBJ2-1; D is undetermined. V lost 7 bases and J 6 bases, leaving 13 bases between the germline ends. Germline V gene data show CDR1 as MDHEN and CDR2 as SYDVKM. The CDR3 is 13 residues long. CDR3 residues: CASTLGTTNEQFF. The CDR3 DNA is TGTGCCAGCACCTTAGGCACTACCAATGAGCAGTTCTTC. The full variable domain, with the rest looked up from reference TRBV28 and TRBJ2-1, is DVKVTQSSRYLVKRTGEKVFLECVQDMDHENMFWYRQDPGLGLRLIYFSYDVKMKEKGDIPEGYSVSREKKERFSLILESASTNQTSMYLCASTLGTTNEQFFGPGTRLTVL.

The chain couples TRBV5-1 to TRBJ2-7; 10 bases align to TRBD1. The CDR3 totals 14 residues. V shed 4 bases and J 3 bases; nucleotides not matched to a gene: 4. Germline lookup yields CDR1 SGHRS and CDR2 YFSETQ. CDR3 protein: CASSPGTGVYEQYF. The CDR3 coding sequence is TGCGCCAGCAGCCCAGGGACAGGGGTCTACGAGCAGTACTTC. The full variable domain, completed using reference TRBV5-1 and TRBJ2-7, is KAGVTQTPRYLIKTRGQQVTLSCSPISGHRSVSWYQQTPGQGLQFLFEYFSETQRNKGNFPGRFSGRQFSNSRSEMNVSTLELGDSALYLCASSPGTGVYEQYFGPGTRLTVT.

This clone was recorded only once. This chain connects TRBV6-5 to TRBJ2-7; D is perhaps TRBD1 (6 bases). Deletions cut 10 bases from V and 6 bases from J, with 22 bases between. Germline V lookup: CDR1 MNHEY, CDR2 SVGAGI. This CDR3 region has 14 residues. CDR3 protein: CATASRVGGLEQYV. CDR3 nucleotide sequence: TGTGCCACTGCCTCAAGGGTTGGGGGCCTCGAGCAGTACGTC.

This clone showed up just a few times. The rearrangement joins TRBV5-1 to TRBJ1-2; 8 nucleotides align to TRBD1. J lost 4 bases, V lost 4 bases, and 9 bases had no gene match. CDR3 length: 15 amino acids. Per germline, CDR1 SGHRS and CDR2 YFSETQ. The CDR3 nucleotides read TGCGCCAGCAGCCTGGGGACAGGAGCCCCCTATGGCTACACCTTC. It yields the protein CASSLGTGAPYGYTF.

The V and J genes are TRBV2 and TRBJ1-5, with 7 bases that match TRBD1. Trimming removed 6 bases from V and 3 bases from J; junction bases left unmatched: 8. The CDR3 sequence is 15 residues long. Germline CDR1 reads SNHLY; CDR2 reads FYNNEI. CDR3 coding DNA: TGTGCCAGCAGAAGACAGGGTCGGGACAATCAGCCCCAGCATTTT. It codes for CASRRQGRDNQPQHF.

This clone was recorded only once. V usage is TRBV28 and J usage is TRBJ1-2; 9 bases agree with TRBD1. There are 16 residues in the CDR3. V lost 4 bases, J lost 4 bases, and 10 bases stayed unmatched. Germline lookup yields CDR1 MDHEN and CDR2 SYDVKM. CDR3: CASSSGGQGISYGYTF. Written as DNA, the CDR3 is TGTGCCAGCAGTTCTGGGGGACAGGGAATTTCCTATGGCTACACCTTC.

The CDR3 nucleotides are TGTGCCAGCAGTCGAACAGGTTTTGAGCAGTTCTTC. This gives the protein CASSRTGFEQFF. The genes are TRBV5-6 and TRBJ2-1; tentative D call: TRBD1 (5 bases). Per germline, CDR1 SGHDT and CDR2 YYEEEE. This CDR3 comprises 12 residues. V lost 5 bases and J lost 9, with 12 bases in between.

This chain connects TRBV4-2 to TRBJ1-4; TRBD1 might be the D (5 bases). The CDR3 sequence is 17 residues long. V dropped 4 bases and J dropped 0 bases, with 15 bases sitting between them. Germline V gene lookup returns CDR1 LGHNA and CDR2 YNFKEQ. CDR3 region: CASSPEGSVPTNEKLFF. As DNA, the CDR3 is TGTGCCAGCAGCCCGGAGGGGAGTGTTCCAACTAATGAAAAACTGTTTTTT.

V is TRBV7-2 and J is TRBJ2-3; TRBD1 is a possible D gene (6 bases). Germline V CDR1 and CDR2: SGHTA, FQGNSA. This CDR3 has 16 amino acids. Trimming pared 4 bases from V and 3 bases from J, leaving 17 bases between. The CDR3 region is CASSSTPGQGTDTQYF. In nucleotides, the CDR3 is TGTGCCAGCAGCTCGACGCCGGGACAAGGAACAGATACGCAGTATTTT.

The chain has TRBV19 and TRBJ1-3; TRBD1 might be the D (5 bases). CDR1 is LNHDA, CDR2 SQIVND, per germline (reference sequence). The CDR3 consists of 15 residues. The ends were cut back, 3 bases at V and 2 bases at J, with 11 bases in the middle. The chain's CDR3 is CASSIPRVAGNTIYF. CDR3 nucleotides: TGTGCCAGTAGTATTCCCAGGGTTGCTGGAAACACCATATATTTT.

The chain has TRBV2 and TRBJ1-5; D remains ambiguous. The V gene's germline CDR1 is SNHLY and CDR2 FYNNEI. This CDR3 contains 15 residues. V lost 3 bases and J 0 bases, leaving 9 bases between the germline ends. The CDR3 reads CASSDQTLSNQPQHF. The CDR3 DNA sequence: TGTGCCAGCAGTGACCAGACTCTTAGCAATCAGCCCCAGCATTTT.

The genes are TRBV18 and TRBJ1-2, with TRBD1 matching over 9 bases. The germline CDR1 and CDR2 sequences are KGHSH and LQKENI. This CDR3 spans 15 amino acids. V trimming: 4 bases; J trimming: 7 bases; junction bases outside the gene matches: 10. Here the CDR3 reads CASSRDTGGAAGYTF. CDR3 nucleotide sequence: TGTGCCAGCTCACGGGACACAGGGGGCGCGGCTGGCTACACCTTC.

This clone was found once. This chain uses TRBV2 with TRBJ2-2; D is perhaps TRBD1 (5 bases). The length of the CDR3 is 16 residues. V was pared by 8 bases and J by 0 bases, with 16 bases between. Germline V gene sequence: CDR1 SNHLY, CDR2 FYNNEI. The DNA of the CDR3 is TGTGCCAGCCTGTGGAGCAGGGAAGCGAACACCGGGGAGCTGTTTTTT. As protein: CASLWSREANTGELFF.